What follows is one T cell receptor beta chain and its context. Its target is unknown. V was clipped by 5 bases and J by 2 bases; unmatched bases: 4. Germline V gives CDR1 SEHNR, CDR2 FQNEAQ (reference sequence). The CDR3 sequence is 15 residues long. This sample stems from a study of post-analysis software for immune sequencing data. Study-wide findings and caveats: Higher frequency in patients than in controls was seen for about five TRBV segments, with TRBV5-6, TRBV5-1 and TRBV20-1 among them.

Incorporated into the TCR beta cDNA libraries were unique molecular identifiers, which served to reduce PCR and sequencing biases. TCRdb recomputed calls from the PCR reads with MiXCR, one row per CDR3 protein. The sample includes about 620,000 distinct CDR3 sequences, 44% of them seen just once. Sequenced: blood. The clonotype originates from a girl aged 5-17 years with multiple sclerosis. The rearrangement joins TRBV7-9 to TRBJ1-2; 11 bases match TRBD1. In DNA form, the CDR3 reads TGTGCCAGCAGCCAGGGACAGGGGGAGAACTATGGCTACACCTTC. Its translation: CASSQGQGENYGYTF.